The 6 T cell receptor beta chains presented below share a single source sample, sequenced in a study of CD8 T cells in ankylosing spondylitis. TCRdb re-analysed the 5' RACE reads in MiXCR, keeping a single row per CDR3 protein. The table records 250,000 to 300,000 distinct CDR3 sequences, roughly 20% of them present only once. Sequencing was done on a sample of blood, either unsorted or a sorted T cell fraction (not recorded which). All receptors come from a male donor with ankylosing spondylitis or in good health (not recorded which).

The chain has TRBV20-1 and TRBJ2-5; 9 positions agree with TRBD2. Germline V CDR1 and CDR2: DFQATT, SNEGSKA (reference sequence). V was clipped by 1 base and J by 5 bases; unmatched bases: 8. The CDR3 has 15 residues. In DNA form, the CDR3 reads TGCAGTGCTAGAGGGGGTAGCGGGGGCTTGGAGACCCAGTACTTC. It codes for CSARGGSGGLETQYF.

The chain uses TRBV7-8 and TRBJ2-1, with a weak D call TRBD1 (5 bases). V dropped 0 bases and J dropped 9 bases, with 15 bases sitting between them. The CDR3 extends over 15 amino acids. Germline CDR1 and CDR2: SGHVS and FQNEAQ. CDR3 sequence (DNA): TGTGCCAGCAGCTTAGCGGGGCTATATCAAGGTGAGCAGTTCTTC. It specifies CASSLAGLYQGEQFF.

CDR3 in DNA: TGCGCCAGCAGCTTGGGTCCCCCCGGGCCCTCTGGCTACACCTTC. Its protein product is CASSLGPPGPSGYTF. J is TRBJ1-2 and V is TRBV5-1; no clear D gene. The CDR3 length is 15 residues. Germline CDR1 SGHRS, CDR2 YFSETQ. The germline V and J ends were trimmed by 0 bases and 7 bases, with 16 bases remaining between them.

This clonotype was seen a few times. J is TRBJ1-1 and V is TRBV19; no definite D call. Germline CDR1 LNHDA, CDR2 SQIVND (reference sequence). This CDR3 is 13 amino acids long. V lost 4 bases, J lost 3 bases, and 9 bases lay in between. The CDR3 reads CASSTVVHTEAFF. The CDR3 coding sequence is TGTGCCAGTAGTACGGTTGTGCACACTGAAGCTTTCTTT.

This clonotype turned up a few times. V is TRBV11-2 and J is TRBJ2-1; 7 nucleotides align to TRBD1. Germline loops: CDR1 SGHAT, CDR2 FQNNGV. V lost 5 bases, J lost 5 bases, and 9 bases stayed unmatched. This CDR3 region has 15 residues. The chain's CDR3 is CASSNYGQANNEQFF. CDR3 coding DNA: TGTGCCAGCAGCAATTACGGACAGGCCAACAATGAGCAGTTCTTC.

J is TRBJ2-2 and V is TRBV10-2; D could derive from TRBD1 or TRBD2 (5 bases each). Germline loops: CDR1 WSHSY, CDR2 SAAADI. The CDR3 contains 15 residues. V dropped 0 bases and J dropped 8 bases, with 13 bases sitting between them. The CDR3 DNA sequence: TGCGCCAGCAGTGAGTCTGGGACCCCATGGGGGGAGCTGTTTTTT. This gives the protein CASSESGTPWGELFF.